This TCR beta chain derives from a study of cytomegalovirus exposure and HLA in healthy donors. Study results and limitations: In a later analysis, at a false discovery rate of 0.05, about 16,000 TCR beta sequences matched HLA alleles.

With 60 Vbeta and 13 Jbeta primers, the PCR was carried out. Only in-frame clones appear in the TCRdb table, and some are missing; sequencing was by immunoSEQ multiplex PCR. The profile covers 150,000 to 200,000 clones, with roughly 78% appearing a single time and around 14% taken by the ten largest. About this clone: The antigen is unknown.

This receptor was identified in a woman in her 50s in good health and CMV-seropositive. Sequencing was done on a sample of PBMCs.

The CDR3 DNA is TGTGCCAGCAGCGTATCCCGGGACAGCTATGGCTACACCTTC. This translates into CASSVSRDSYGYTF. The gene calls are TRBV7-3 and TRBJ1-2, with 7 bases matching TRBD1. CDR1 and CDR2 from the germline V gene are SGHTA and FQGTGA. Trimming cost V 5 bases and J 4 bases; bases outside gene matches: 7. The CDR3 sequence is 14 residues long. The full variable domain, its missing parts supplied by reference TRBV7-3 and TRBJ1-2, is GAGVSQTPSNKVTEKGKYVELRCDPISGHTALYWYRQSLGQGPEFLIYFQGTGAADDSGLPNDRFFAVRPEGSVSTLKIQRTERGDSAVYLCASSVSRDSYGYTFGSGTRLTVV.